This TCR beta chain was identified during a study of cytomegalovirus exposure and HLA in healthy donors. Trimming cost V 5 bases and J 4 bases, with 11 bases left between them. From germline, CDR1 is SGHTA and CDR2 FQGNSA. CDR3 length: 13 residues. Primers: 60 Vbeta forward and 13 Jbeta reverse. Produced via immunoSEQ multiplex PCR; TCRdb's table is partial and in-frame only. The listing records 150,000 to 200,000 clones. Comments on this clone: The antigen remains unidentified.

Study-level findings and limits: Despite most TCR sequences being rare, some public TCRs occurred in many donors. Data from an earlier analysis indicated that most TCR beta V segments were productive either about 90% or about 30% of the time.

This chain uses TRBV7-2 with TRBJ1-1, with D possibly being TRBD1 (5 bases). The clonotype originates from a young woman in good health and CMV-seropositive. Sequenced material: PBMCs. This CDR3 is CASSNQGGTEAFF. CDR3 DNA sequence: TGTGCCAGCAGCAACCAGGGAGGCACTGAAGCTTTCTTT. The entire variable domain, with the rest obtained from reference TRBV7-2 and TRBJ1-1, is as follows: GAGVSQSPSNKVTEKGKDVELRCDPISGHTALYWYRQSLGQGLEFLIYFQGNSAPDKSGLPSDRFSAERTGGSVSTLTIQRTQQEDSAVYLCASSNQGGTEAFFGQGTRLTVV.